These 11 T cell receptor beta chains were all obtained from the same sample, sequenced in a study of identical twins. TCRdb re-called the 5' RACE reads through MiXCR, storing one row per CDR3 protein. The data contain 750,000 to 950,000 distinct CDR3 sequences, 9% to 15% of them singletons. A further study also used this sample, focusing on yellow fever vaccine responses in identical twins.

Sequencing was carried out using PBMCs. The receptors were sampled from a woman younger than 30 in good health.

The gene calls are TRBV20-1 and TRBJ2-1; D uncertain. Germline V gene lookup returns CDR1 DFQATT and CDR2 SNEGSKA (reference sequence). The V and J ends lost 4 bases and 6 bases respectively, with 25 bases between them. This CDR3 has 17 residues. The CDR3 sequence is CSANPGPGPAGPNEQFF. The CDR3 DNA reads TGCAGTGCTAACCCCGGACCGGGCCCGGCCGGGCCCAATGAGCAGTTCTTC.

This clonotype was seen only a few times. The chain combines TRBV3-1 with TRBJ2-7, with D tentatively TRBD1 or TRBD2 (5 bases each). With 5 bases removed from V and 2 bases from J, the gap between germline ends came to 7 bases. There are 12 residues in the CDR3. CDR1 LGHDT and CDR2 YNNKEL come from the germline V gene (reference sequence). The CDR3 loop is CASSGGPYEQYV. CDR3 in DNA: TGTGCCAGCAGCGGGGGACCCTACGAGCAGTACGTC.

Written as DNA, the CDR3 is TGTGCCAGCAGCTTATTAGTAGGCCGTGGACAGGGCGGACTTAATAATGAAAAACTGTTTTTT. It specifies CASSLLVGRGQGGLNNEKLFF. V is TRBV11-2 and J is TRBJ1-4; the match to TRBD1 covers 8 bases. This CDR3 contains 21 residues. The junction had 21 bases not matched to a gene; V was cut back by 2 bases and J by 4 bases. The germline V gene encodes CDR1 SGHAT and CDR2 FQNNGV.

A few counts support this clonotype. CDR3 residues: CSARGPWGQGGIEQFF. CDR3 DNA: TGCAGTGCTAGAGGGCCGTGGGGACAGGGGGGCATTGAGCAGTTCTTC. V gene TRBV20-1 combines with J gene TRBJ2-1; 11 nucleotides agree with TRBD1. The CDR3 runs 16 residues. Germline assignment: CDR1 DFQATT and CDR2 SNEGSKA (reference sequence). Losses at the gene ends were 1 base for V and 9 bases for J; bases not matched to a gene: 11.

This clonotype was observed a few times. The J gene is TRBJ2-2, the V gene TRBV25-1, with D maybe TRBD1 (6 bases). Germline-derived CDR1 and CDR2 are MGHDK and SYGVNS. The CDR3 runs to 15 residues. V was shortened by 7 bases and J by 1 base, with 13 bases between the two germline ends. The CDR3 DNA reads TGTGCCAGCAAGGGTTCGACAGGGAACACCGGGGAGCTGTTTTTT. Amino acids: CASKGSTGNTGELFF. The entire variable domain, with the rest obtained from reference TRBV25-1 and TRBJ2-2, is as follows: EADIYQTPRYLVIGTGKKITLECSQTMGHDKMYWYQQDPGMELHLIHYSYGVNSTEKGDLSSESTVSRIRTEHFPLTLESARPSHTSQYLCASKGSTGNTGELFFGEGSRLTVL.

V and J are TRBV12-3 or TRBV12-4 and TRBJ2-1; D is ambiguous. The CDR3 spans 13 residues. Trimming took off 4 bases at V and 4 bases at J, with 8 bases between the two ends. The CDR3 DNA is TGTGCCAGCAGTTCGGACCATTACAATGAGCAGTTCTTC. It yields the protein CASSSDHYNEQFF.

V gene TRBV25-1 combines with J gene TRBJ2-7, with 11 bases fitting TRBD2. With V trimmed by 4 bases and J by 0 bases, 14 bases remained unmatched. The germline CDR1 and CDR2 sequences are MGHDK and SYGVNS. The CDR3 is 19 amino acids. CDR3 nucleotide sequence: TGTGCCAGCAGTGGAAACTGGGGAACTAGCGGGAGCCACTCCTACGAGCAGTACTTC. This codes for CASSGNWGTSGSHSYEQYF.

The chain uses TRBV2 and TRBJ2-1; the D gene is possibly TRBD1 (5 bases). CDR1 and CDR2 (germline): SNHLY, FYNNEI. V was trimmed by 6 bases and J by 8 bases, leaving 14 bases between them. The CDR3 runs to 13 residues. The CDR3 DNA is TGTGCCAGCAGGAGGAGTAGGGGCGATGAGCAGTTCTTC. The encoded protein is CASRRSRGDEQFF.

The J gene is TRBJ2-3, the V gene TRBV20-1; D perhaps matches TRBD1 (6 bases). CDR3 size: 12 residues. V lost 0 bases and J 8 bases, leaving 9 bases between the germline ends. Germline CDR1 DFQATT, CDR2 SNEGSKA (reference sequence). This chain's CDR3 is CSARDPDSTQYF. Here the CDR3 DNA reads TGCAGTGCTAGAGACCCGGACAGTACGCAGTATTTT.

The chain has TRBV7-8 and TRBJ1-6; D gene unclear. Germline CDR1 reads SGHVS; CDR2 reads FQNEAQ. Trimming took off 3 bases at V and 5 bases at J, with 8 bases between the two ends. CDR3 size: 14 residues. CDR3 coding DNA: TGTGCCAGCAGCTTTGTCAAAGATAATTCACCCCTCCACTTT. The encoded protein is CASSFVKDNSPLHF. Looking up the rest from reference TRBV7-8 and TRBJ1-6 gives the full variable domain: GAGVSQSPRYKVAKRGQDVALRCDPISGHVSLFWYQQALGQGPEFLTYFQNEAQLDKSGLPSDRFFAERPEGSVSTLKIQRTQQEDSAVYLCASSFVKDNSPLHFGNGTRLTVT.

This clonotype was observed a few times. The chain employs TRBV3-1 and TRBJ2-1, with D unresolved. Germline CDR1 reads LGHDT; CDR2 reads YNNKEL (reference sequence). V lost 1 base and J lost 1, with 8 bases in between. The length of the CDR3 is 15 residues. CDR3 amino acids: CASSQVFLSYNEQFF. DNA of the CDR3: TGTGCCAGCAGCCAAGTTTTTCTGTCCTACAATGAGCAGTTCTTC.